Presented here are 11 T cell receptor beta chains from one specimen sequenced in a study of regulatory T cells in long-lasting Graves disease. As for time point: persistent/refractory GD, antithyroid drugs over 5 years with positive TRAb. Generation of the TCR library employed RNA extracted from PBMCs. According to the study, TCR beta libraries were built with iRepertoire HTBI primers and CDR3-region Arm-PCR. TCRdb redid the calling of the multiplex PCR reads with MiXCR, one entry per CDR3 protein. The top ten hold roughly 7.1% of the sample, which has approximately 500,000 distinct CDR3 sequences, roughly a fifth seen once. The sample here was peripheral blood mononuclear cells (PBMCs), taken when the disease was refractory, from a patient treated with antithyroid drugs. All receptors derive from a female donor with Graves disease.

Ten or more counts support this clonotype. V gene TRBV19 combines with J gene TRBJ1-4, with D unclear. This CDR3 is 15 amino acids long. Germline CDR1 reads LNHDA; CDR2 reads SQIVND (reference sequence). The V end lost 3 bases, the J end lost 0 bases, and 8 bases lay between the germline ends. The DNA of the CDR3 is TGTGCCAGTAGTATTGTGGACGCAACTAATGAAAAACTGTTTTTT. Its protein product is CASSIVDATNEKLFF. The complete variable domain, with remaining parts taken from reference TRBV19 and TRBJ1-4, reads DGGITQSPKYLFRKEGQNVTLSCEQNLNHDAMYWYRQDPGQGLRLIYYSQIVNDFQKGDIAEGYSVSREKKESFPLTVTSAQKNPTAFYLCASSIVDATNEKLFFGSGTQLSVL.

This clonotype was detected ten times or more. The chain uses TRBV28 and TRBJ1-1; 9 nucleotides agree with TRBD1. Trimming at V came to 4 bases and at J to 6 bases, leaving 3 bases not matched to a gene. From germline, CDR1 is MDHEN and CDR2 SYDVKM. The CDR3 has 13 residues. In DNA form, the CDR3 reads TGTGCCAGCAGTTCGGGACAGGGTTCTGAAGCTTTCTTT. This translates into CASSSGQGSEAFF.

This clonotype was picked up a small number of times. The V call is TRBV19, the J call TRBJ2-2; D possibly uses TRBD1 or TRBD2 (5 bases each). Trimming removed 5 bases from V and 6 bases from J, with 13 bases in between. CDR1 is LNHDA and CDR2 is SQIVND in the germline V gene (reference sequence). The CDR3 contains 14 residues. CDR3 residues: CASSVGTGSGELFF. The CDR3 DNA follows: TGTGCCAGTAGTGTCGGGACGGGGTCCGGGGAGCTGTTTTTT.

V usage is TRBV3-1 and J usage is TRBJ2-2; TRBD2 might be the D (5 bases). The CDR3 loop spans 16 amino acids. V lost 1 base, J lost 4 bases, and 13 bases lay in between. Germline V gene lookup returns CDR1 LGHDT and CDR2 YNNKEL (reference sequence). The DNA for the CDR3 is TGTGCCAGCAGCCAAGGCCCTAGCTCTCTCACCGGGGAGCTGTTTTTT. Its protein product is CASSQGPSSLTGELFF.

This clonotype was found a few times. The chain has TRBV4-1 and TRBJ2-4; D might be TRBD1 (5 bases). The germline V and J ends were trimmed by 0 bases and 7 bases, with 10 bases remaining between them. The CDR3 length is 14 residues. From germline, CDR1 is MGHRA and CDR2 YSYEKL. The CDR3 here is CASSQDRVGNIQYF. CDR3 bases: TGCGCCAGCAGCCAAGACAGGGTTGGGAACATTCAGTACTTC.

V usage is TRBV4-1 and J usage is TRBJ2-7, with D tentatively TRBD2 (6 bases). The CDR3 extends over 14 amino acids. Germline CDR1 and CDR2: MGHRA and YSYEKL. Trimming removed 4 bases at V and 7 bases at J, with 17 bases between. The CDR3 is CASSLVGTAQEQYF. CDR3 sequence (DNA): TGCGCCAGCAGCCTAGTCGGGACTGCCCAAGAGCAGTACTTC.

In this sample, this clonotype turned up many times. The chain links TRBV20-1 to TRBJ2-7; 11 nucleotides line up with TRBD1. The V segment lost 6 bases and the J segment 6 bases; nucleotides outside the gene matches: 10. The CDR3 is 14 amino acids. Germline CDR1 is DFQATT and CDR2 is SNEGSKA (reference sequence). The CDR3 DNA reads TGCAGTGCAACTACCGGGACAGGGGGAAGCGAGCAGTACTTC. Protein sequence: CSATTGTGGSEQYF.

V gene TRBV4-2 combines with J gene TRBJ2-4; either TRBD1 or TRBD2 may supply D (5 bases each). CDR1 and CDR2 (germline): LGHNA, YNFKEQ. V was clipped by 2 bases and J by 8 bases, with 13 bases between them. This CDR3 comprises 14 residues. The CDR3 nucleotides are TGTGCCAGCAGCCAAAGGGGAGACCCGGACATTCAGTACTTC. Residues: CASSQRGDPDIQYF.

This chain connects TRBV12-3 or TRBV12-4 to TRBJ2-7; either TRBD1 or TRBD2 may supply D (5 bases each). The CDR3 spans 13 residues. Trimming shortened V by 7 bases and J by 3 bases, and 13 bases separated the two germline ends. The CDR3 sequence: CASKRDGNYEQYF. CDR3 DNA: TGTGCCAGCAAAAGGGACGGGAACTACGAGCAGTACTTC.

This clonotype was seen at least ten times. J is TRBJ1-1 and V is TRBV12-3 or TRBV12-4; D call uncertain. This CDR3 contains 11 residues. The V end was cut by 7 bases, the J end by 2 bases, with 5 bases between. The CDR3 coding sequence is TGTGCCAGCACCTATAACACTGAAGCTTTCTTT. Translation: CASTYNTEAFF.

The chain combines TRBV5-1 with TRBJ1-1; D may be TRBD1 (6 bases). Germline CDR1 SGHRS, CDR2 YFSETQ. Trimming pared 2 bases from V and 6 bases from J, leaving 11 bases between. This CDR3 spans 13 amino acids. The CDR3: CASSFSRTAEAFF. CDR3 coding DNA: TGCGCCAGCAGCTTTTCGAGGACAGCTGAAGCTTTCTTT.